The 10 T cell receptor beta chains below come from one sample, sequenced in a study of early T cells in non-severe SARS-CoV-2 infection. TCRdb reprocessed the 5' RACE reads via MiXCR and lists one record per CDR3 protein. This sample has about 77,000 distinct CDR3 sequences; about 17% occur once, and the top ten carry roughly 2.7%. Sequences were obtained from whole blood. The receptors derive from an adult who was a healthcare worker with PCR-confirmed SARS-CoV-2 infection or an uninfected control (not recorded which).

The CDR3 here is CSAVTGTSKSSYEQYF. The CDR3 DNA is TGCAGTGCTGTTACCGGGACTTCCAAGAGCTCCTACGAGCAGTACTTC. This chain joins TRBV20-1 and TRBJ2-7; TRBD2 might be the D (6 bases). There are 16 residues in the CDR3. CDR1 and CDR2 from the germline V gene are DFQATT and SNEGSKA (reference sequence). The V end was cut by 5 bases, the J end by 0 bases, with 20 bases between.

There are a few counts of this clonotype. This chain's CDR3 is CASKEGSGINEQFF. CDR3 in DNA: TGTGCCAGTAAAGAGGGTAGTGGAATCAATGAGCAGTTCTTC. The V and J genes are TRBV19 and TRBJ2-1; weak D call: TRBD2 (5 bases). Per the germline V gene, CDR1 is LNHDA and CDR2 is SQIVND (reference sequence). V lost 7 bases and J 6 bases, leaving 16 bases between the germline ends. The CDR3 is 14 amino acids.

This clonotype was picked up a small number of times. This CDR3 reads CASSQVAVPPRTQYF. CDR3 sequence (DNA): TGTGCCAGCAGCCAAGTTGCCGTGCCGCCAAGGACCCAGTACTTC. The chain links TRBV3-1 to TRBJ2-5; no clear D. This CDR3 comprises 15 residues. Trimming removed 1 base from V and 7 bases from J, with 16 bases in between. Germline V lookup: CDR1 LGHDT, CDR2 YNNKEL (reference sequence).

This clonotype occurred a few times. J is TRBJ2-5 and V is TRBV10-3; unclear D gene. V was shortened by 0 bases and J by 5 bases, with 16 bases between the two germline ends. Per the germline V gene, CDR1 is ENHRY and CDR2 is SYGVKD. The CDR3 totals 16 residues. The CDR3 protein is CAISESKGSGYETQYF. DNA of the CDR3: TGTGCCATCAGTGAGTCGAAAGGGTCCGGCTACGAGACCCAGTACTTC.

This clonotype came up a few times. V usage is TRBV28 and J usage is TRBJ1-2; D remains ambiguous. Trimming left V 4 bases short and J 6 bases short, with 15 bases between. The CDR3 is 14 residues long. Germline loops: CDR1 MDHEN, CDR2 SYDVKM. CDR3 sequence (DNA): TGTGCCAGCAGTTCCCCCCTCATTCGGGATGGCTACACCTTC. Translated, it gives CASSSPLIRDGYTF.

This clonotype was observed a few times. This chain joins TRBV9 and TRBJ2-1; 10 nucleotides align to TRBD2. This CDR3 has 18 amino acids. The germline gives CDR1 SGDLS, CDR2 YYNGEE. V was clipped by 0 bases and J by 3 bases; unmatched bases: 9. As DNA, the CDR3 is TGTGCCAGCAGCGTAGAGAGCGGGGGGGCCGGTGTCTACAATGAGCAGTTCTTC. Protein product: CASSVESGGAGVYNEQFF. Combining the CDR3 with reference TRBV9 and TRBJ2-1 gives the whole variable domain DSGVTQTPKHLITATGQRVTLRCSPRSGDLSVYWYQQSLDQGLQFLIQYYNGEERAKGNILERFSAQQFPDLHSELNLSSLELGDSALYFCASSVESGGAGVYNEQFFGPGTRLTVL.

This clonotype was found a few times. CDR3 nucleotide sequence: TGTGCCAGCACAAATCCTTCCGGAGGGCAGCCCCAGCATTTT. Translating it yields CASTNPSGGQPQHF. The chain combines TRBV28 with TRBJ1-5; D gene uncertain. The CDR3 covers 14 residues. Trimming took 7 bases from V and 7 from J, leaving 17 bases between them. Per germline, CDR1 MDHEN and CDR2 SYDVKM.

There are a few counts of this clonotype. V usage is TRBV28 and J usage is TRBJ1-5; perhaps TRBD1 as D (5 bases). Germline V gene data show CDR1 as MDHEN and CDR2 as SYDVKM. CDR3 length equals 15 residues. Trimming shortened V by 5 bases and J by 4 bases, and 15 bases separated the two germline ends. CDR3 amino acids: CASSNPGTVNQPQHF. The CDR3, as DNA: TGTGCCAGCAGTAACCCCGGGACCGTAAATCAGCCCCAGCATTTT.

This sequence joins TRBV12-3 or TRBV12-4 and TRBJ2-7; the D gene is possibly TRBD2 (7 bases). The CDR3 is 16 residues long. The V gene lost 0 bases and the J gene lost 1 base, with 13 bases spanning the gap. Here the CDR3 reads CASSLAGGRGSYEQYF. CDR3 in DNA: TGTGCCAGCAGTTTAGCCGGGGGGCGCGGATCCTACGAGCAGTACTTC.

This clonotype was seen ten or more times. The V and J genes are TRBV5-6 and TRBJ2-5; a possible D gene is TRBD1 (5 bases). CDR1 is SGHDT and CDR2 is YYEEEE in the germline V gene. Trimming removed 1 base from V and 1 base from J, with 11 bases in between. There are 15 residues in the CDR3. The CDR3 is CASSLRGRAQETQYF. In nucleotides, the CDR3 is TGTGCCAGCAGCTTGCGTGGCAGGGCCCAAGAGACCCAGTACTTC.